These T cell receptor beta chains were read from a single sample in a study of early T cells in non-severe SARS-CoV-2 infection. TCRdb re-derived calls from the 5' RACE reads in MiXCR, one entry per CDR3 protein. The sample shows 55,000 to 65,000 distinct CDR3 sequences, roughly a tenth of them seen only once. Sequencing used whole blood. All receptors derive from an adult who was a healthcare worker with PCR-confirmed SARS-CoV-2 infection or an uninfected control (not recorded which). Both conserved end residues are trimmed from each CDR3.

V gene	J gene	CDR3 length	CDR3 protein
TRBV24-1	TRBJ2-1	12	ATSDWRGGNEQF
TRBV6-2/TRBV6-3	TRBJ2-7	11	ASSPAGNYEQY
TRBV19	TRBJ2-3	11	ASNREVTDTQY
TRBV29-1	TRBJ2-3	10	SVVQSRDTQY
TRBV3-1	TRBJ2-7	12	ASSQAGGSYEQY
TRBV5-4	TRBJ2-7	11	ASSRGLGYEQY
TRBV18	TRBJ2-6	14	ASSLAGRSGANVLT
TRBV13	TRBJ1-1	12	ASSSPGESTEAF
TRBV10-3	TRBJ1-1	12	AITPGAGSTEAF
TRBV27	TRBJ1-2	11	ASRPSALYGYT
TRBV3-1	TRBJ2-5	19	ASSQDLYLAGAGVTGETQY
TRBV5-8	TRBJ1-2	12	ASSMGPTNYGYT
TRBV4-2	TRBJ2-7	13	ASSLGLAESYEQY
TRBV7-8	TRBJ1-1	12	ASSLGTLNTEAF
TRBV5-1	TRBJ1-3	13	ASSKDSFSGNTIY
TRBV5-5	TRBJ2-1	14	ASSSGPADSYNEQF
TRBV28	TRBJ1-5	10	ASRELSQPQH
TRBV7-2	TRBJ2-7	15	ASSLDPTGQGSGEQY
TRBV4-3	TRBJ2-1	14	ASSQDTSGSYNEQF
TRBV11-1	TRBJ2-1	12	ASAPLAAYNEQF
TRBV29-1	TRBJ2-2	15	SARRAGLSANTGELF
TRBV27	TRBJ2-5	12	ASRGGGVLETQY
TRBV6-5	TRBJ2-2	10	ASRGITGELF
TRBV6-5	TRBJ2-1	13	ATGLAGGIYNEQF
TRBV7-2	TRBJ2-5	12	ASSPDRDQETQY
TRBV29-1	TRBJ1-5	14	SVHRRGEYSNQPQH
TRBV9	TRBJ2-5	12	ASSVSGRQETQY
TRBV27	TRBJ2-7	17	ASSFYAPSAAGVSYEQY
TRBV3-1	TRBJ2-1	11	ASGGLWYNEQF
TRBV5-4	TRBJ2-7	11	ASSLERSLEQY
TRBV25-1	TRBJ2-1	10	ASSGQPNEQF
TRBV27	TRBJ1-1	15	ASSLNYPGQLNTEAF
TRBV10-2	TRBJ2-5	11	ATGQGAKETQY
TRBV10-3	TRBJ2-5	11	AISDGFGETQY
TRBV5-8	TRBJ2-3	15	ASSPDASGRVTDTQY
TRBV20-1	TRBJ2-1	13	SASWVRASYNEQF
TRBV5-1	TRBJ2-1	13	ASSLTGEYYNEQF
TRBV2	TRBJ1-1	8	ASGEGEAF
TRBV3-1	TRBJ1-1	12	ASSPHDGNTEAF
TRBV18	TRBJ1-2	13	ASSRNQGEGYGYT
TRBV6-1	TRBJ2-1	13	ASTLPSGYYNEQF
TRBV6-5	TRBJ2-2	9	ASSHGGELF
TRBV12-3/TRBV12-4	TRBJ2-5	9	ASSRAETQY